Below are 6 T cell receptor beta chains sequenced from a single sample in a study of T-cell memory formation after mild COVID-19. MiXCR was run by TCRdb on the 5' RACE reads, yielding one entry per CDR3 protein. Among 30,000 to 40,000 distinct CDR3 sequences, roughly 11% were seen once, and the ten largest hold over 25%. Sequenced material: PBMCs or a T cell subset sorted from them (not recorded which). The receptors here all came from a man younger than 35 who had mild COVID-19 (a few samples of this study predate the infection). Cell type and time point are not known.

This clonotype was detected ten times or more. The rearrangement joins TRBV7-2 to TRBJ1-2; 8 positions agree with TRBD1. J was trimmed by 8 bases and V by 5 bases; bases with no gene match: 10. The CDR3 length is 14 residues. Germline CDR1 is SGHTA and CDR2 is FQGNSA. CDR3 sequence reads: CASSGDRTVRGYTF. In DNA, the CDR3 is TGTGCCAGCAGCGGGGACAGGACTGTAAGGGGCTACACCTTC.

In this sample, this clonotype turned up many times. The CDR3 nucleotides read TGTGCCAGCAGCCCTGGCCCTTACGGCGGGGGATACAATGAGCAGTTCTTC. This translates into CASSPGPYGGGYNEQFF. The chain joins TRBV7-2 to TRBJ2-1; 7 bases align to TRBD2. Germline V lookup: CDR1 SGHTA, CDR2 FQGNSA. The CDR3 is 17 residues long. With V trimmed by 5 bases and J by 4 bases, 14 bases remained unmatched.

The chain's CDR3 is CASSGIGFGSGELFF. CDR3 sequence (DNA): TGCGCCAGCAGCGGGATAGGGTTCGGGTCCGGGGAGCTGTTTTTT. The V call is TRBV5-1, the J call TRBJ2-2; no firm D call. Germline V gene sequence: CDR1 SGHRS, CDR2 YFSETQ. This CDR3 region has 15 residues. V lost 4 bases, J lost 6 bases, and 16 bases lay in between.

This rearrangement joins TRBV6-6 to TRBJ2-7, with 9 bases aligning to TRBD2. The germline gives CDR1 MNHNY, CDR2 SVGAGI (reference sequence). Unmatched junction bases numbered 11, after V lost 6 bases and J lost 8 bases. The CDR3 has 14 amino acids. The DNA of the CDR3 is TGTGCCAGCAGCCAGCCGGGACTAGCCCAACAGCAGTACGTC. It yields the protein CASSQPGLAQQQYV.

This clonotype was seen ten or more times. This chain connects TRBV5-1 to TRBJ1-2, with D maybe TRBD1 (5 bases). This CDR3 region has 16 residues. Trimming cost V 0 bases and J 1 base, with 13 bases left between them. CDR1 and CDR2 from the germline V gene are SGHRS and YFSETQ. This chain's CDR3 is CASSLGQLSRNYGYTF. CDR3 DNA sequence: TGCGCCAGCAGCTTGGGACAGCTCTCTCGTAACTATGGCTACACCTTC.

This clonotype appeared many times. This chain links TRBV14 with TRBJ2-7, with D maybe TRBD1 (5 bases). Germline V lookup: CDR1 SGHDN, CDR2 FVKESK. The V and J ends lost 5 bases and 4 bases respectively, with 12 bases between them. The CDR3 totals 13 residues. The CDR3 DNA reads as TGTGCCAGCAGCTATTCGACAGCTTACGAGCAGTACGTC. Amino acid sequence: CASSYSTAYEQYV.